A selection of T cell receptor beta chains follows, all from one sample in a study of T cell responses to AZD1222 COVID-19 vaccine. The protocol was immunoSEQ multiplex PCR, while the TCRdb copy is restricted to in-frame clones and leaves out a portion. The sample consists of around 67,000 clones, roughly 80% of them appearing once. The source was peripheral blood, collected on day 0 of AZD1222 vaccination. Receptors were obtained from an adult in good health. Each CDR3 is given with its conserved first and last residue. A D gene is named only where the DNA matches it firmly. Not all rows give a size; the values are once, few, many and, for expanded clones, a class.

TGTGCCTGGAGTCCCCCCATGGTCTTTACAGATACGCAGTATTTT CAWSPPMVFTDTQYF TRBJ2-3 TRBV30 few .
TGTGCCATCAGTGAGGGAGGGACCGAGCAGTACTTC CAISEGGTEQYF TRBJ2-7 TRBV10-3 . .
TGTGCCAGCAGCTTCCTACGACGGGCGGACTATGGCTACACCTTC CASSFLRRADYGYTF TRBJ1-2 TRBV7-8 . .
TGTGCCAGCAGCCTGACTAGCGGGAACTACAATGAGCAGTTCTTC CASSLTSGNYNEQFF TRBJ2-1 TRBV3-1/TRBV3-2 once TRBD2
TGTGCCAGCAGCGAGTGGGGATCTCAGCCCCAGCATTTT CASSEWGSQPQHF TRBJ1-5 TRBV9 . .
TGTGCCAGCAGTTTATACAATGAGCAGTTCTTC CASSLYNEQFF TRBJ2-1 TRBV6-2/TRBV6-3 . .
TGTGCCAGCAGCTTAGACGGGGGTGGCACTGAAGCTTTCTTT CASSLDGGGTEAFF TRBJ1-1 TRBV11-1 . .
TGTGCCAGCAGTCCTTGGGGCTATGGCTACACCTTC CASSPWGYGYTF TRBJ1-2 TRBV12-3/TRBV12-4 . .
TGTGCCAGCAGCTTATTGGCGACGGCCCTTAGCTCTGGGGCCAACGTCCTGACTTTC CASSLLATALSSGANVLTF TRBJ2-6 TRBV7-2 . .
TGTGCCAGCAGTGAAACCCCCGCCGTGAAGCAGTACTTC CASSETPAVKQYF TRBJ2-7 TRBV25-1 few .
TGTGCCAGTAGAACGGGGGACGGATCTAACTATGGCTACACCTTC CASRTGDGSNYGYTF TRBJ1-2 TRBV19 few .
TGTGCCAGCAGCCGGACCACAGGGGGCGTTCGGGAGCAGTACTTC CASSRTTGGVREQYF TRBJ2-7 TRBV5-5 . TRBD1
TGTGCCAGCAGTTTAAAGGGCGGGGGGGTTAACTACGAGCAGTACTTC CASSLKGGGVNYEQYF TRBJ2-7 TRBV27 few TRBD2
TGTGCCAGCAGTCGGACTGAGCAGGGGACAACTAACTATGGCTACACCTTC CASSRTEQGTTNYGYTF TRBJ1-2 TRBV25-1 . .
TGTGCCAGCAGCTTAGATTCGGGGAACACTGAAGCTTTCTTT CASSLDSGNTEAFF TRBJ1-1 TRBV7-3 . .
TGTGCCAGCAGTCCACCGGGACACAAATACGAGCAGTACTTC CASSPPGHKYEQYF TRBJ2-7 TRBV7-9 . .
TGTGCCAGCTCACCACTCGCACAGGGGGTTGCCTATGGCTACACCTTC CASSPLAQGVAYGYTF TRBJ1-2 TRBV18 . TRBD1
TGTGCCAGCAGCAAACCGGACAGGGCCCACGAGCAGTACTTC CASSKPDRAHEQYF TRBJ2-7 TRBV21-1 . .
TGTGCCAGCTCAAATTTACCGGGACAGGGACCGAACACTGAAGCTTTCTTT CASSNLPGQGPNTEAFF TRBJ1-1 TRBV18 . TRBD1
TGTGCCAGCAGGCTGGACGGCCGACCTGAAGCTTTCTTT CASRLDGRPEAFF TRBJ1-1 TRBV12-3/TRBV12-4 . .
TGTGCCAGCAGTTTCAGGGGACCCAAAAACACCGGGGAGCTGTTTTTT CASSFRGPKNTGELFF TRBJ2-2 TRBV6-2/TRBV6-3 . .
TGTGCCAGCAGCTTAGGTCAGTTGGCCGAAAAACTGTTTTTT CASSLGQLAEKLFF TRBJ1-4 TRBV7-2 . .
TGTGCCAGCACCGGACAGGGGAGGTACCTAGGGAATTCACCCCTCCACTTT CASTGQGRYLGNSPLHF TRBJ1-6 TRBV7-2 once TRBD1
TGTGCCAGCAGTCAGGCGACAGGGGCCTACGAGCAGTACTTC CASSQATGAYEQYF TRBJ2-7 TRBV6-2/TRBV6-3 . TRBD1